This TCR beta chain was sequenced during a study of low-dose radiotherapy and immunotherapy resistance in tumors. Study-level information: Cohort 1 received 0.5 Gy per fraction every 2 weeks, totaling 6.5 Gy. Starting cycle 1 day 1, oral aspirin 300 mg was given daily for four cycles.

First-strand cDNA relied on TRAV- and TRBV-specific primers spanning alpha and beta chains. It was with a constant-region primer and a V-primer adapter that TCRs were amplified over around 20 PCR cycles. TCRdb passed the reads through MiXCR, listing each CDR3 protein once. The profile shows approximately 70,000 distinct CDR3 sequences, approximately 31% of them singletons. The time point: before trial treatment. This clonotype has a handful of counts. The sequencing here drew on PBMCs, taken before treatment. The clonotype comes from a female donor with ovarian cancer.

In nucleotides, the CDR3 is TGCGCCAGCAGCCAAAGAGACAGGGGCACAGATACGCAGTATTTT. Residues: CASSQRDRGTDTQYF. This chain uses TRBV4-1 with TRBJ2-3; TRBD1 agrees at 7 bases. V shed 2 bases and J 1 base; nucleotides not matched to a gene: 3. Germline values: CDR1 MGHRA, CDR2 YSYEKL. This CDR3 region has 15 residues.